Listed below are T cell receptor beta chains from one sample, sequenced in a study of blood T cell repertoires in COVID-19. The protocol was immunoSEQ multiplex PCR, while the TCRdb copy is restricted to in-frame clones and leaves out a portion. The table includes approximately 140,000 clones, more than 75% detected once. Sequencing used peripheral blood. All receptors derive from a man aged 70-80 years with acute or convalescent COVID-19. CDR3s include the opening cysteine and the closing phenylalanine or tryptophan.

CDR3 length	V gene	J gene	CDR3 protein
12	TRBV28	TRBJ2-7	CASSQRRLRQYF
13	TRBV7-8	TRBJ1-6	CASSLSGASPLHF
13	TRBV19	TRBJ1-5	CASSILTDQPQHF
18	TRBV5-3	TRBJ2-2	CARSLTGTSGANTGELFF
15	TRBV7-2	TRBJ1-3	CASSPPTGTGNTIYF
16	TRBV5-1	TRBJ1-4	CASSPTQGGGYEKLFF
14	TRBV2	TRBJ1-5	CASSSGYSNQPQHF
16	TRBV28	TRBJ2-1	CASGGSGRVSYNEQFF
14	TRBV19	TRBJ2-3	CASNDRGRVDTQYF
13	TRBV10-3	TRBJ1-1	CAISDTGNTEAFF
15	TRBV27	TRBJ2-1	CASTTRGGVDNEQFF
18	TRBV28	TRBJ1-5	CASSLRKRTENSNQPQHF
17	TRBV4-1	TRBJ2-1	CASSQARTSGRYNEQFF
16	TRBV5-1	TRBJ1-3	CASSLGTGWSGNTIYF
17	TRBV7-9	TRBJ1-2	CASSSNRDVSGRNGYTF
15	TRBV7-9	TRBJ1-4	CASSLSSREGEKLFF
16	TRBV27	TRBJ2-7	CASSKPRGSGGDEQYF
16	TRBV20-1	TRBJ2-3	CSASSGGGGGPDTQYF
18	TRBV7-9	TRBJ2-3	CASSSPFPSGRQTDTQYF
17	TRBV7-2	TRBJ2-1	CASSLTSGGTSYNEQFF
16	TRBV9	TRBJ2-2	CASSDPDRGHVGELFF
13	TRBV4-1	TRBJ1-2	CASSQGREDGYTF
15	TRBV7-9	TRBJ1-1	CASSPSRRGNTEAFF
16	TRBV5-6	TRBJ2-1	CASSFFGDRPYNEQFF
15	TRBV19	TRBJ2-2	CASSSTGLNTGELFF
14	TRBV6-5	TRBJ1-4	CASSRDKGNEKLFF
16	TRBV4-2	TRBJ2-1	CASSQVGGGAYNEQFF
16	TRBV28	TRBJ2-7	CASRGPGLAGRNEQYF
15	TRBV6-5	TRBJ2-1	CASSTDRGVWNEQFF
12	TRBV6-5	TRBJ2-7	CASRSGGPEQYF
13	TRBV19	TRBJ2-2	CASIIDAAGELFF
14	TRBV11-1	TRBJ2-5	CASSFGSDQETQYF
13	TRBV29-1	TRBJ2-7	CSVGDRSSYEQYF
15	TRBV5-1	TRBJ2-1	CASSLAGWGPNEQFF
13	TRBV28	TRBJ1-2	CASRDTGTYGYTF
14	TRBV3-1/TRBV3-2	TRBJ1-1	CASSQAQGNTEAFF
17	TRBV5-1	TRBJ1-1	CASSSGSGGILNTEAFF
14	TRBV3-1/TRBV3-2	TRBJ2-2	CASSPGGNTGELFF